Listed here are 28 T cell receptor beta chains from one sample, sequenced in a study of blood T cell repertoires in COVID-19. Libraries were prepared by immunoSEQ multiplex PCR; TCRdb keeps only in-frame clonotypes and omits some of them. The sample gives 330,000 or so clones, about 92% of which show up once; less than 20% is in the top ten. The sequencing sample was made of PBMCs or T cells enriched from blood (not recorded which). Receptor source: a woman younger than 45 who had recovered from COVID-19.

This chain joins TRBV6-5 and TRBJ2-7; 8 nucleotides align to TRBD1. Germline V gives CDR1 MNHEY, CDR2 SVGAGI. This CDR3 region has 13 residues. Unmatched junction bases numbered 10, after V lost 10 bases and J lost 5 bases. The CDR3 is CATQRPGGDEQYF. The CDR3 region has the DNA TGTGCCACCCAACGGCCAGGGGGCGACGAGCAGTACTTC.

This clone came up once. The chain has TRBV10-3 and TRBJ2-1, with 11 positions matching TRBD2. Germline values: CDR1 ENHRY, CDR2 SYGVKD. Losses at the gene ends were 6 bases for V and 7 bases for J; bases not matched to a gene: 8. The CDR3 totals 15 residues. CDR3 protein: CAISPLAGGGNEQFF. The CDR3, as DNA: TGTGCCATCAGCCCGCTAGCGGGAGGCGGGAATGAGCAGTTCTTC.

The chain uses TRBV30 and TRBJ2-6; a possible D gene is TRBD1 (6 bases). Trimming removed 1 base from V and 2 bases from J, with 9 bases in between. The CDR3 spans 15 residues. Germline V CDR1 and CDR2: GTSNPN, SVGIG (reference sequence). CDR3: CAWSAWTAGANVLTF. The CDR3, as DNA: TGTGCCTGGAGTGCGTGGACAGCTGGGGCCAACGTCCTGACTTTC. The whole variable domain, filled in from reference TRBV30 and TRBJ2-6, reads SQTIHQWPATLVQPVGSPLSLECTVEGTSNPNLYWYRQAAGRGLQLLFYSVGIGQISSEVPQNLSASRPQDRQFILSSKKLLLSDSGFYLCAWSAWTAGANVLTFGAGSRLTVL.

The chain joins TRBV12-3 or TRBV12-4 to TRBJ1-1, with 9 positions matching TRBD1. This CDR3 is built from 13 residues. V shed 6 bases, J shed 8 bases, and the junction held 7 bases outside the gene matches. The CDR3 DNA is TGTGCCAGCAGCCCCGGGACAGGGCTGGAAGCTTTCTTT. Translated: CASSPGTGLEAFF.

V and J are TRBV27 and TRBJ1-2; 8 bases are a match to TRBD1. The germline V gene has CDR1 MNHEY and CDR2 SMNVEV (reference sequence). The V and J ends lost 6 bases and 5 bases, in that order; junction bases with no gene match: 11. CDR3 length: 15 residues. CDR3 bases: TGTGCCAGCAGGACAGGGGCCGCGCCCTTTTATGGCTACACCTTC. Residues: CASRTGAAPFYGYTF.

This clone turned up a few times. The rearrangement joins TRBV6-5 to TRBJ1-1, with TRBD1 as a possible D gene (5 bases). CDR1 MNHEY and CDR2 SVGAGI come from the germline V gene. The V gene lost 0 bases and the J gene lost 2 bases, with 10 bases spanning the gap. This CDR3 comprises 15 residues. The CDR3 DNA reads as TGTGCCAGCAGTTACTCCGGCAGGGTAAACACTGAAGCTTTCTTT. This sequence encodes CASSYSGRVNTEAFF.

This chain joins TRBV28 and TRBJ1-3; TRBD1 matches at 8 bases. Germline assignment: CDR1 MDHEN and CDR2 SYDVKM. This CDR3 is 14 amino acids long. The J segment lost 5 bases and the V segment lost 5 bases, leaving 5 bases of the junction unmatched. CDR3: CASSLTGDRNTIYF. CDR3 nucleotide sequence: TGTGCCAGCAGTCTGACAGGGGACAGAAACACCATATATTTT. Complete variable domain (other parts from reference TRBV28 and TRBJ1-3): DVKVTQSSRYLVKRTGEKVFLECVQDMDHENMFWYRQDPGLGLRLIYFSYDVKMKEKGDIPEGYSVSREKKERFSLILESASTNQTSMYLCASSLTGDRNTIYFGEGSWLTVV.

CDR3 residues: CASSLNAPEGAGNEQFF. Here the CDR3 DNA reads TGTGCCAGCAGCTTAAACGCTCCGGAAGGGGCTGGAAATGAGCAGTTCTTC. The V gene is TRBV7-3, the J gene TRBJ2-1; possible D gene TRBD1, 5 bases. Germline CDR1 reads SGHTA; CDR2 reads FQGTGA. This CDR3 contains 17 residues. V lost 1 base and J lost 7, with 20 bases in between.

This chain joins TRBV6-5 and TRBJ1-2; the D is unclear. The germline gives CDR1 MNHEY, CDR2 SVGAGI. V was pared by 0 bases and J by 8 bases, with 16 bases between. The CDR3 covers 15 residues. In nucleotides, the CDR3 is TGTGCCAGCAGTTACTCGAACCACGGGAAGAGCGGCTACACCTTC. It is translated as CASSYSNHGKSGYTF.

This clone was detected a few times. This rearrangement joins TRBV6-1 to TRBJ1-5, with D possibly being TRBD1 (5 bases). The ends were cut back, 0 bases at V and 0 bases at J, with 12 bases in the middle. This CDR3 is 17 amino acids long. Looked up from germline, CDR1 is MNHNS and CDR2 is SASEGT. The CDR3 region is CASSEAGRSLSNQPQHF. The CDR3 nucleotides read TGTGCCAGCAGTGAAGCGGGGCGGAGTCTTAGCAATCAGCCCCAGCATTTT.

A single count supports this clone. Other DNA sequences in the sample encode the same CDR3. The rearrangement joins TRBV9 to TRBJ2-7; 9 nucleotides agree with TRBD1. This CDR3 has 14 amino acids. CDR1 SGDLS and CDR2 YYNGEE come from the germline V gene. The ends lost 0 bases at V and 6 bases at J; junction bases unmatched: 4. As DNA, the CDR3 is TGTGCCAGCAGCGTAGGGGACAGGGTGGGCGAGCAGTACTTC. It yields the protein CASSVGDRVGEQYF.

This sequence joins TRBV3-1 (or the pseudogene TRBV3-2) and TRBJ1-4; D is uncertain. The CDR3 consists of 17 residues. The germline V gene encodes CDR1 LGHDT and CDR2 YNNKEL (reference sequence). Trimming shortened V by 2 bases and J by 0 bases, and 13 bases separated the two germline ends. This chain's CDR3 is CASSQLRPVATNEKLFF. The CDR3 DNA reads TGTGCCAGCAGCCAACTCAGGCCCGTTGCAACTAATGAAAAACTGTTTTTT.

The chain recombines TRBV18 with TRBJ1-4; a weak D match, TRBD1 (5 bases). Per the germline V gene, CDR1 is KGHSH and CDR2 is LQKENI. V was clipped by 3 bases and J by 0 bases, with 11 bases between them. The length of the CDR3 is 16 residues. The CDR3 DNA reads as TGTGCCAGCTCACCTCAGGGAGGTGCAACTAATGAAAAACTGTTTTTT. Translation: CASSPQGGATNEKLFF.

Comments on this clone: Other DNA sequences within the sample encode an identical CDR3. The V gene is TRBV28, the J gene TRBJ1-2; D perhaps matches TRBD1 (6 bases). V lost 2 bases and J lost 7, with 11 bases in between. The CDR3 contains 13 residues. CDR1 MDHEN and CDR2 SYDVKM come from the germline V gene. CDR3 amino acids: CASSLLGARGYTF. The CDR3 DNA reads TGTGCCAGCAGTTTACTGGGGGCGCGTGGCTACACCTTC.

The chain uses TRBV5-5 and TRBJ1-2; a weak D match, TRBD1 (5 bases). Trimming pared 0 bases from V and 8 bases from J, leaving 14 bases between. CDR1 and CDR2 (germline): SGHKS, YYEKEE (reference sequence). CDR3 size: 14 residues. DNA of the CDR3: TGTGCCAGCAGCTTGGATGGCGGCCGACAGGGCTACACCTTC. It codes for CASSLDGGRQGYTF.

The V call is TRBV5-4, the J call TRBJ1-1; D is unresolved. Between the trimmed V and J ends, which lost 2 bases and 2 bases, there was a span of 4 bases. The CDR3 contains 12 residues. Germline-derived CDR1 and CDR2 are SGHNT and YYREEE (reference sequence). The CDR3 here is CASSLHNTEAFF. The CDR3 region has the DNA TGTGCCAGCAGCTTACACAACACTGAAGCTTTCTTT. The variable domain in full, with the rest retrieved from reference TRBV5-4 and TRBJ1-1, is ETGVTQSPTHLIKTRGQQVTLRCSSQSGHNTVSWYQQALGQGPQFIFQYYREEENGRGNFPPRFSGLQFPNYSSELNVNALELDDSALYLCASSLHNTEAFFGQGTRLTVV.

The J gene is TRBJ1-5, the V gene TRBV28, with 9 nucleotides matching TRBD1. Germline V CDR1 and CDR2: MDHEN, SYDVKM. This CDR3 has 17 residues. Germline trimming cut 6 bases from V and 0 bases from J; bases unmatched to any gene: 9. The DNA of the CDR3 is TGTGCCAGCAGCTCGGGGACAGGGCCTTATAGCAATCAGCCCCAGCATTTT. Translated, it gives CASSSGTGPYSNQPQHF.

This CDR3 reads CASSLETAGNTEAFF. In nucleotides, the CDR3 is TGTGCCAGCAGCTTAGAAACAGCTGGGAACACTGAAGCTTTCTTT. The V call is TRBV7-8, the J call TRBJ1-1; no reliable D call. V dropped 1 base and J dropped 1 base, with 10 bases sitting between them. The CDR3 sequence is 15 residues long. CDR1 SGHVS and CDR2 FQNEAQ come from the germline V gene.

The chain links TRBV25-1 to TRBJ2-5; 7 bases are a match to TRBD2. The CDR3 length is 15 residues. J gave up 2 bases and V 4 bases, and 7 bases lay outside the gene matches. Per germline, CDR1 MGHDK and CDR2 SYGVNS. CDR3 coding DNA: TGTGCCAGCAGTGGGGCCAGCGGGGTACAAGAGACCCAGTACTTC. Protein product: CASSGASGVQETQYF.

The gene calls are TRBV27 and TRBJ2-7, with TRBD1 matching over 10 bases. The junction had 13 bases not matched to a gene; V was cut back by 6 bases and J by 5 bases. In germline, CDR1 is MNHEY, CDR2 SMNVEV (reference sequence). The CDR3 extends over 16 amino acids. DNA of the CDR3: TGTGCCAGCAGCCCCCTCGGGGGACAGGGGTACAACGAGCAGTACTTC. Translated, it gives CASSPLGGQGYNEQYF.

The chain carries TRBV5-4 and TRBJ2-7, with 14 bases that match TRBD2. This CDR3 is built from 15 residues. Germline V gives CDR1 SGHNT, CDR2 YYREEE (reference sequence). V was clipped by 3 bases and J by 7 bases; unmatched bases: 6. CDR3 region: CASSYGLAGGQEQYF. CDR3 nucleotide sequence: TGTGCCAGCAGCTATGGACTAGCGGGGGGACAGGAGCAGTACTTC.

The rearrangement uses TRBV9 and TRBJ2-7, with TRBD1 identical over 9 bases. The CDR3 extends over 14 amino acids. J was trimmed by 5 bases and V by 1 base; bases with no gene match: 4. Looked up from germline, CDR1 is SGDLS and CDR2 is YYNGEE. The CDR3 DNA reads TGTGCCAGCAGCGTACAGGACAGGGGACACGAGCAGTACTTC. Translation: CASSVQDRGHEQYF.

V is TRBV5-5 and J is TRBJ1-5; weak D call: TRBD1 (5 bases). Trimming stripped 1 base from V and 1 base from J, with 15 bases between. The CDR3 consists of 17 residues. The germline gives CDR1 SGHKS, CDR2 YYEKEE (reference sequence). Here the CDR3 reads CASSLTVAGLSNQPQHF. The DNA of the CDR3 is TGTGCCAGCAGCTTGACCGTAGCAGGGCTAAGCAATCAGCCCCAGCATTTT.

This chain uses TRBV30 with TRBJ1-4; 9 nucleotides agree with TRBD1. Germline loops: CDR1 GTSNPN, CDR2 SVGIG (reference sequence). Germline trimming cut 5 bases from V and 8 bases from J; bases unmatched to any gene: 6. This CDR3 has 13 amino acids. CDR3 region: CAWAPGTGEKLFF. CDR3 coding DNA: TGTGCCTGGGCTCCCGGGACAGGGGAAAAACTGTTTTTT.

The rearrangement joins TRBV4-3 to TRBJ2-3; D possibly corresponds to TRBD1 (5 bases). The CDR3 runs to 16 residues. V lost 4 bases and J 0 bases, leaving 14 bases between the germline ends. Looked up from germline, CDR1 is LGHNA and CDR2 is YSLEER. CDR3 bases: TGCGCCAGCAGCCGCACATTCAGACAGAGCACAGATACGCAGTATTTT. Encoded protein: CASSRTFRQSTDTQYF.

This clone was seen only once. The junction does not match germline at one end; this may be a read error. This chain uses TRBV7-3 with TRBJ2-1; possibly TRBD2 for D (6 bases). CDR3 size: 17 residues. Germline V gene data show CDR1 as SGHTA and CDR2 as FQGTGA. The CDR3 sequence: CASSITGTLSSYNEQFF. The CDR3 DNA is TGTGCCAGCAGCATAACCGGGACTCTGAGCTCCTACAATGAGCAGTTCTTC.

The gene calls are TRBV14 and TRBJ2-1; a possible D gene is TRBD2 (5 bases). CDR3 length: 16 residues. The germline V and J ends were trimmed by 4 bases and 7 bases, with 20 bases remaining between them. CDR1 SGHDN and CDR2 FVKESK come from the germline V gene. CDR3 sequence: CASSRVGGGPLNEQFF. Written as DNA, the CDR3 is TGTGCCAGCAGCCGAGTCGGAGGCGGACCATTAAATGAGCAGTTCTTC.

This clone was seen once. This chain joins TRBV7-2 and TRBJ1-2; tentatively, D is TRBD1 (5 bases). The CDR3 is 17 residues long. V was clipped by 0 bases and J by 2 bases, with 16 bases between them. Germline lookup yields CDR1 SGHTA and CDR2 FQGNSA. The CDR3 region has the DNA TGTGCCAGCAGCTTAGCGGCGGGGACTCGTGAGAACTATGGCTACACCTTC. This sequence encodes CASSLAAGTRENYGYTF.